The next 27 T cell receptor beta chains were all read from a single sample in a study of blood T cell repertoires in COVID-19. Libraries were prepared by immunoSEQ multiplex PCR; TCRdb keeps only in-frame clonotypes and omits some of them. The sample consists of under 200,000 clones, less than 90% of them appearing once. Sequencing was done on a sample of PBMCs or T cells enriched from blood (not recorded which). All receptors come from a woman in her forties or fifties who had recovered from COVID-19.

The chain carries TRBV24-1 and TRBJ2-1; D is possibly TRBD1 (5 bases). Trimming removed 4 bases at V and 8 bases at J, with 14 bases between. The germline CDR1 and CDR2 sequences are KGHDR and SFDVKD. The CDR3 extends over 14 amino acids. The DNA for the CDR3 is TGTGCCACCAGTGACCAGAAGACAGCACATGAGCAGTTCTTC. This gives the protein CATSDQKTAHEQFF.

This clone was seen once. CDR3 nucleotides: TGTGCCAGCAGTTCACGCAGGGGAATGGGCTATGGCTACACCTTC. Protein: CASSSRRGMGYGYTF. The chain links TRBV28 to TRBJ1-2; D may be TRBD1 (6 bases). Germline V CDR1 and CDR2: MDHEN, SYDVKM. The CDR3 spans 15 residues. V was pared by 4 bases and J by 4 bases, with 16 bases between.

The V gene is TRBV13, the J gene TRBJ2-7; 7 bases are a match to TRBD1. With V trimmed by 5 bases and J by 2 bases, 6 bases remained unmatched. The CDR3 runs to 14 residues. The germline V gene encodes CDR1 PRHDT and CDR2 FYEKMQ (reference sequence). Written as DNA, the CDR3 is TGTGCCAGCAGCCTTCTGGGACAGACCTACGAGCAGTACTTC. This sequence encodes CASSLLGQTYEQYF. Based on the CDR3 plus reference TRBV13 and TRBJ2-7, the full variable domain is AAGVIQSPRHLIKEKRETATLKCYPIPRHDTVYWYQQGPGQDPQFLISFYEKMQSDKGSIPDRFSAQQFSDYHSELNMSSLELGDSALYFCASSLLGQTYEQYFGPGTRLTVT.

The rearrangement links TRBV6-5 to TRBJ2-7; 9 nucleotides align to TRBD1. Germline CDR1 and CDR2: MNHEY and SVGAGI. Trimming removed 6 bases from V and 4 bases from J; junction bases left unmatched: 7. The CDR3 sequence is 14 residues long. Here the CDR3 DNA reads TGTGCCAGCAGCCTCCGGGACAGGGTATACGAGCAGTACTTC. The encoded protein is CASSLRDRVYEQYF.

The chain is built from TRBV19 and TRBJ1-1; maybe TRBD1 (5 bases). This CDR3 comprises 15 residues. V shed 6 bases and J shed 0 bases, with 14 bases lying between them. CDR1 is LNHDA and CDR2 is SQIVND in the germline V gene (reference sequence). The CDR3 region has the DNA TGTGCCAGTAGCCTCGGGGGGAACGTGAACACTGAAGCTTTCTTT. Translated, it gives CASSLGGNVNTEAFF.

This chain uses TRBV2 with TRBJ1-2, with D possibly matching TRBD1 (6 bases). The length of the CDR3 is 13 residues. Germline-derived CDR1 and CDR2 are SNHLY and FYNNEI. Trimming took 3 bases from V and 8 from J, leaving 13 bases between them. CDR3 sequence reads: CASSERTVGGYTF. The CDR3, as DNA: TGTGCCAGCAGTGAGAGGACAGTCGGGGGCTACACCTTC.

V and J are TRBV5-6 and TRBJ2-1, with 10 nucleotides matching TRBD2. CDR3 length: 14 residues. Germline CDR1 reads SGHDT; CDR2 reads YYEEEE. Unmatched junction bases numbered 7, after V lost 6 bases and J lost 7 bases. The CDR3 nucleotides read TGTGCCAGCACTACTAGCGGGATCACGAATGAGCAGTTCTTC. Encoded protein: CASTTSGITNEQFF.

The chain combines TRBV11-3 with TRBJ2-7; a possible D gene is TRBD2 (6 bases). CDR1 is SGHNT, CDR2 YENEEA, per germline. Trimming removed 5 bases from V and 5 bases from J, with 10 bases in between. This CDR3 is built from 12 residues. CDR3 in amino acids: CASSLIADEQYF. DNA of the CDR3: TGTGCCAGCAGCCTAATAGCGGACGAGCAGTACTTC.

The chain carries TRBV2 and TRBJ2-1, with 7 nucleotides matching TRBD2. The length of the CDR3 is 15 residues. CDR1 is SNHLY and CDR2 is FYNNEI in the germline V gene. V dropped 3 bases and J dropped 4; count of bases not matched to a gene: 6. The CDR3 protein is CASSEFSREYNEQFF. Here the CDR3 DNA reads TGTGCCAGCAGTGAGTTCTCGCGGGAGTACAATGAGCAGTTCTTC.

The chain has TRBV5-1 and TRBJ2-1; 11 bases map to TRBD2. Germline V gene sequence: CDR1 SGHRS, CDR2 YFSETQ. J lost 7 bases, V lost 6 bases, and 18 bases had no gene match. The CDR3 has 18 amino acids. CDR3: CASMETSGSVGYGNEQFF. The CDR3 nucleotides are TGCGCCAGCATGGAAACTAGCGGGAGTGTAGGTTACGGAAATGAGCAGTTCTTC.

Regarding this clone: One end of the junction is discordant with germline, which a read error may explain. The chain has TRBV7-7 and TRBJ1-1; D unclear. CDR3 length equals 13 residues. Germline-derived CDR1 and CDR2 are SSHAT and FNYEAQ (reference sequence). CDR3 DNA: TGTGCTAGCAGCTTTCACCGCGGCACTGAAGCTTTCTTT. This translates into CASSFHRGTEAFF. Full variable domain (rest looked up from reference TRBV7-7 and TRBJ1-1): GAGVSQSPRYKVTKRGQDVTLRCDPISSHATLYWYQQALGQGPEFLTYFNYEAQPDKSGLPSDRFSAERPEGSISTLTIQRTEQRDSAMYRCASSFHRGTEAFFGQGTRLTVV.

J is TRBJ2-7 and V is TRBV5-4; possible D gene TRBD1, 6 bases. The CDR3 length is 14 residues. In germline, CDR1 is SGHNT, CDR2 YYREEE (reference sequence). V lost 4 bases, J lost 0 bases, and 11 bases lay in between. CDR3 sequence (DNA): TGTGCCAGCAGCACCGGGACACTCTCCTACGAGCAGTACTTC. Amino acids: CASSTGTLSYEQYF.

V gene TRBV5-1 combines with J gene TRBJ2-7; the D is unclear. Germline V gene data show CDR1 as SGHRS and CDR2 as YFSETQ. Trimming removed 5 bases at V and 0 bases at J, with 12 bases between. The CDR3 is 14 residues long. CDR3 in amino acids: CASRKQEYSYEQYF. CDR3 sequence (DNA): TGCGCCAGCAGAAAGCAGGAATACTCCTACGAGCAGTACTTC.

The CDR3 loop reads CASSHVAGMNTGELFF. The CDR3 DNA is TGTGCCAGCAGCCATGTTGCGGGGATGAACACCGGGGAGCTGTTTTTT. The chain combines TRBV3-1 (or the pseudogene TRBV3-2) with TRBJ2-2, with D perhaps matching TRBD2 (6 bases). V lost 3 bases, J lost 1 base, and 12 bases lay in between. Germline CDR1 LGHDT, CDR2 YNNKEL (reference sequence). CDR3 length equals 16 residues.

The chain has TRBV6-2 or TRBV6-3 and TRBJ2-7; 9 nucleotides match TRBD1. With V trimmed by 4 bases and J by 5 bases, 9 bases remained unmatched. Germline CDR1 MNHEY, CDR2 SVGEGT. The CDR3 sequence is 15 residues long. CDR3 sequence (DNA): TGTGCCAGCAGTTCCTCCGGGACAGGGTCCCACGAGCAGTACTTC. Translated: CASSSSGTGSHEQYF.

This chain links TRBV7-2 with TRBJ2-7; TRBD1 matches at 10 bases. CDR3 length: 13 residues. Trimming at V came to 4 bases and at J to 6 bases, leaving 3 bases not matched to a gene. CDR1 and CDR2 from the germline V gene are SGHTA and FQGNSA. DNA for the CDR3: TGTGCCAGCAGCTCCGACAGGGGGCGCGAGCAGTACTTC. This encodes CASSSDRGREQYF.

The chain employs TRBV30 and TRBJ2-2, with D unresolved. The CDR3 is made up of 14 amino acids. Between the trimmed V and J ends, which lost 7 bases and 3 bases, there was a span of 15 bases. Germline CDR1 GTSNPN, CDR2 SVGIG (reference sequence). The CDR3 DNA follows: TGTGCCTTGCGGCAAGAATCCTACACCGGGGAGCTGTTTTTT. The encoded protein is CALRQESYTGELFF. The full variable domain, completed using reference TRBV30 and TRBJ2-2, is SQTIHQWPATLVQPVGSPLSLECTVEGTSNPNLYWYRQAAGRGLQLLFYSVGIGQISSEVPQNLSASRPQDRQFILSSKKLLLSDSGFYLCALRQESYTGELFFGEGSRLTVL.

The gene calls are TRBV4-1 and TRBJ1-2; the match to TRBD1 covers 10 bases. V was clipped by 3 bases and J by 3 bases; unmatched bases: 10. In germline, CDR1 is MGHRA, CDR2 YSYEKL. CDR3 length: 17 amino acids. CDR3 coding DNA: TGCGCCAGCAGCCAGGGAGCTACCGGGACAGGGGACTATGGCTACACCTTC. It is translated as CASSQGATGTGDYGYTF.

This sequence joins TRBV7-9 and TRBJ2-7, with 12 bases aligning to TRBD2. V shed 5 bases and J 2 bases; nucleotides not matched to a gene: 7. The germline V gene encodes CDR1 SEHNR and CDR2 FQNEAQ (reference sequence). CDR3 length: 16 residues. The CDR3 protein is CASSMPSSGRAYEQYF. The CDR3, as DNA: TGTGCCAGCAGCATGCCGTCTAGCGGGAGGGCCTACGAGCAGTACTTC.

The chain joins TRBV10-1 to TRBJ2-2; 12 bases fit TRBD2. The CDR3 is 16 amino acids. Losses at the gene ends were 5 bases for V and 7 bases for J; bases not matched to a gene: 8. Per germline, CDR1 WNHNN and CDR2 SYGVQD (reference sequence). The CDR3 here is CASSSSGRGKNGELFF. Here the CDR3 DNA reads TGCGCCAGCAGTTCTAGCGGGAGGGGGAAAAACGGGGAGCTGTTTTTT.

V is TRBV29-1 and J is TRBJ2-7; D not resolved. The CDR3 is made up of 13 amino acids. The germline V gene has CDR1 SQVTM and CDR2 ANQGSEA. Between the trimmed V and J ends, which lost 4 bases and 2 bases, there was a span of 12 bases. This chain's CDR3 is CSVVPPGAYEQYF. In DNA form, the CDR3 reads TGCAGCGTTGTCCCCCCAGGCGCCTACGAGCAGTACTTC.

The chain couples TRBV2 to TRBJ2-3; D might be TRBD1 (6 bases). V was pared by 8 bases and J by 5 bases, with 17 bases between. Looked up from germline, CDR1 is SNHLY and CDR2 is FYNNEI. The CDR3 is 14 amino acids. CDR3 loop: CASVQGRSQDTQYF. The CDR3 region has the DNA TGTGCCAGCGTACAGGGAAGGTCACAAGATACGCAGTATTTT.

This chain uses TRBV19 with TRBJ1-5; 7 positions agree with TRBD1. The germline CDR1 and CDR2 sequences are LNHDA and SQIVND (reference sequence). V shed 7 bases, J shed 5 bases, and the junction held 14 bases outside the gene matches. The CDR3 has 16 residues. CDR3 DNA: TGTGCCAGTACTGCTCCAGGGGGGAGGATCGATCAGCCCCAGCATTTT. Translated, it gives CASTAPGGRIDQPQHF.

The chain joins TRBV9 to TRBJ1-3, with D possibly matching TRBD1 (5 bases). CDR3 length: 18 residues. V lost 1 base to trimming and J lost 2 bases, with 19 bases between them. Looked up from germline, CDR1 is SGDLS and CDR2 is YYNGEE. The chain's CDR3 is CASSVNPSIRGAGNTIYF. As DNA, the CDR3 is TGTGCCAGCAGCGTAAACCCGTCCATTAGGGGCGCTGGAAACACCATATATTTT.

This chain links TRBV19 with TRBJ1-1, with a possible D match to TRBD1 (6 bases). The V end lost 8 bases, the J end lost 3 bases, and 13 bases lay between the germline ends. Looked up from germline, CDR1 is LNHDA and CDR2 is SQIVND (reference sequence). This CDR3 is built from 13 residues. DNA of the CDR3: TGTGCCAGTTCACAGGGTCTAGACACTGAAGCTTTCTTT. This gives the protein CASSQGLDTEAFF.

This clone showed up many times. The chain recombines TRBV7-9 with TRBJ2-1; TRBD2 matches at 11 bases. CDR3 length: 16 amino acids. Trimming removed 5 bases from V and 0 bases from J; junction bases left unmatched: 3. CDR1 is SEHNR, CDR2 FQNEAQ, per germline (reference sequence). CDR3 in amino acids: CASSDTSGSSYNEQFF. CDR3 coding DNA: TGTGCCAGCAGCGACACTAGCGGGAGCTCCTACAATGAGCAGTTCTTC.

The table lists this clone with a count of one. The V call is TRBV14, the J call TRBJ2-5; 8 bases are a match to TRBD2. The CDR3 has 14 residues. V was clipped by 4 bases and J by 4 bases; unmatched bases: 5. Germline CDR1 is SGHDN and CDR2 is FVKESK. In DNA, the CDR3 is TGTGCCAGCAGCCCTCGGGGGGGGCCAGAGACCCAGTACTTC. This gives the protein CASSPRGGPETQYF.